The 10 T cell receptor beta chains reported below all come from one sample, sequenced in a study of blood T cell repertoires in COVID-19. Clones were read by immunoSEQ multiplex PCR, and TCRdb kept only the in-frame ones, dropping some. In the table there are 200,000 or so clones, approximately 89% of which are singletons. Material: PBMCs or T cells enriched from blood (not recorded which). The source is a woman between 25 and 40 years old who had been exposed to COVID-19.

This chain uses TRBV21-1 with TRBJ1-1; the D call of TRBD1 is as the table states it, not checked on the DNA. TRBV21-1 is classified as a pseudogene. The CDR3 runs to 17 residues. CDR3: CASSKDRMTGQNTEAFF. The CDR3, as DNA: TGTGCCAGCAGCAAAGACAGGATGACAGGACAGAACACTGAAGCTTTCTTT.

The V gene is TRBV5-1, the J gene TRBJ2-1, with 16 positions matching TRBD2. There are 20 residues in the CDR3. Germline V gives CDR1 SGHRS, CDR2 YFSETQ. With 5 bases clipped from V and 1 base from J, the junction kept 12 bases outside the gene matches. CDR3 bases: TGCGCCAGCAGTTTCATAGGGACTAGCGGGAGGGGGACTTCCTACAATGAGCAGTTCTTC. This codes for CASSFIGTSGRGTSYNEQFF.

The chain combines TRBV28 with TRBJ1-2; 10 bases line up with TRBD1. In germline, CDR1 is MDHEN, CDR2 SYDVKM. The CDR3 length is 15 residues. The ends lost 3 bases at V and 6 bases at J; junction bases unmatched: 7. The CDR3 spells CASSFSRTGGNGYTF. CDR3 coding DNA: TGTGCCAGCAGTTTTTCTAGGACAGGGGGTAATGGCTACACCTTC.

The chain is built from TRBV27 and TRBJ2-1; 8 nucleotides agree with TRBD2. This CDR3 is built from 18 residues. Losses at the gene ends were 7 bases for V and 1 base for J; bases not matched to a gene: 15. Germline-derived CDR1 and CDR2 are MNHEY and SMNVEV (reference sequence). Here the CDR3 DNA reads TGTGCCAGCACCTTCTATAAGGGGAGCGGGAGTTCCTACAATGAGCAGTTCTTC. This gives the protein CASTFYKGSGSSYNEQFF.

Written as DNA, the CDR3 is TGTGCCAGTAGTATAGGGACTAGCGACCGGCCCGGGGAGCTGTTTTTT. Translation gives CASSIGTSDRPGELFF. The V and J genes are TRBV19 and TRBJ2-2, with 9 bases identical to TRBD2. CDR3 length: 16 amino acids. Germline-derived CDR1 and CDR2 are LNHDA and SQIVND (reference sequence). J lost 6 bases, V lost 1 base, and 6 bases had no gene match.

The V gene is TRBV6-5, the J gene TRBJ1-2, with TRBD1 matching 9 bases. CDR1 is MNHEY and CDR2 is SVGAGI in the germline V gene. CDR3 length: 12 amino acids. Unmatched junction bases numbered 3, after V lost 5 bases and J lost 8 bases. The CDR3 bases are TGTGCCAGCAGTCGGACAGGGGAAGGCTACACCTTC. Translated: CASSRTGEGYTF.

The chain joins TRBV5-6 to TRBJ2-1; 7 bases are a match to TRBD1. The CDR3 sequence is 16 residues long. The trim removed 1 base at V and 6 bases at J, leaving 10 bases unmatched. In germline, CDR1 is SGHDT, CDR2 YYEEEE. The CDR3 DNA sequence: TGTGCCAGCAGCTTGTTCCTGGGGACAGCCTCCAATGAGCAGTTCTTC. Translated: CASSLFLGTASNEQFF.

This chain joins TRBV2 and TRBJ1-5; TRBD1 matches 10 bases. The CDR3 is 14 amino acids. Germline assignment: CDR1 SNHLY and CDR2 FYNNEI. Trimming removed 6 bases from V and 3 bases from J; junction bases left unmatched: 2. The CDR3 bases are TGTGCCAGCAGAGGGACAGGGGCCAATCAGCCCCAGCATTTT. It translates to CASRGTGANQPQHF.

This clone was seen a single time. The rearrangement joins TRBV12-3 or TRBV12-4 to TRBJ2-1; 7 nucleotides match TRBD2. J lost 12 bases, V lost 5 bases, and 10 bases had no gene match. The CDR3 is 13 amino acids. The CDR3 coding sequence is TGTGCCAGCAGTCAGACTAGCCCGGGAGGGCAGTTCTTC. This codes for CASSQTSPGGQFF.

This chain uses TRBV6-5 with TRBJ2-7; D is unclear. V lost 5 bases and J 2 bases, leaving 10 bases between the germline ends. Germline-derived CDR1 and CDR2 are MNHEY and SVGAGI. The CDR3 runs 13 residues. CDR3 amino acids: CASSPSRTYEQYF. The CDR3 DNA reads TGTGCCAGCAGTCCTTCTAGAACCTACGAGCAGTACTTC.